This TCR beta chain came from a study of long-term antiretroviral therapy in people with HIV. Findings and caveats of the study: Repertoires from HIV showed CDR3 length ranges narrower than those of controls.

Concerning this clone itself: Its antigen is as yet unknown.

V was cut by 6 bases and J by 3 bases, with 15 bases left in between. Germline assignment: CDR1 SGHRS and CDR2 YFSETQ. This CDR3 has 14 amino acids. Survey-level resolution applied to immunoSEQ assay v3.0. Profiled with immunoSEQ multiplex PCR; TCRdb holds only in-frame clones, not every one. The table records some 22,000 clones, 82% of them present only once. This sequence joins TRBV5-1 and TRBJ2-5; possibly TRBD2 for D (5 bases). Sequences were derived from unsorted PBMCs, sampled at the start of antiretroviral therapy. The clonotype comes from a man in his fifties with HIV. This CDR3 reads CASINEGREETQYF. The CDR3 region has the DNA TGCGCCAGCATAAATGAGGGCAGAGAAGAGACCCAGTACTTC.